This T cell receptor beta chain was found in a study of cytomegalovirus exposure and HLA in healthy donors. Study outcomes and limitations: In a later analysis, V- and J-gene trimming of beta chains associated with a DCLRE1C missense variant, replicated independently.

Germline V gene data show CDR1 as WNHNN and CDR2 as SYGVQD (reference sequence). Trimming pared 3 bases from V and 7 bases from J, leaving 14 bases between. There are 14 residues in the CDR3. PCR primers comprised 60 Vbeta and 13 Jbeta primers. Profiled with immunoSEQ multiplex PCR; TCRdb holds only in-frame clones, not every one. The table has a few hundred thousand clones, around 90% seen once. Concerning this clone itself: Its matching antigen is unknown.

Sequencing was done on a sample of PBMCs. This clonotype was sampled from a girl aged 2 to 9 in good health and CMV-seronegative. V is TRBV10-1 and J is TRBJ2-3; the D is unclear. CDR3 bases: TGCGCCAGCAGTGACCTCTCAGAGGCACATACGCAGTATTTT. This sequence encodes CASSDLSEAHTQYF.